This TCR beta chain was recorded in a study of blood T cell repertoires in COVID-19 (dated by TCRdb to 2020 to 2022). Study-level background: The collaborator samples originated in the United States, Italy and Spain and spanned the acute and convalescent phases of COVID-19. The material from the prospective study consisted of cDNA or gDNA derived from T cells, B-cell-depleted T cells, or PBMCs. The dataset comprised deeply sampled blood TCRbeta repertoires from subjects exposed to, actively infected with, or recovered from COVID-19. The repertoires were made available in a free public database intended to serve as a resource for research on the immune response to SARS-CoV-2. The samples were drawn from the first 160 participants of the ongoing ImmuneRACE study and from 1,200 or so subjects provided by 6 global collaborators. The sample metadata nearly always contained a de-identified subject ID, COVID-19 status, age in years and sex. Where available, HLA class I and class II types were obtained from metadata supplied by the sample provider rather than from assay-based typing. What the research found in general, with its limitations: The quantity of clinical and demographic metadata differed by source and by participant and was supplied without curation.

Remarks on this clone: Its antigen remains undetermined. No per-base quality is available; no much larger clone lies one base away.

In Seattle, one collaborating source enrolled patients while the infection was active and tracked those patients longitudinally over the course of disease. Each collaborating institution followed its own protocols to collect whole blood in K2EDTA tubes. For TCRbeta analysis, collaborators shipped samples as frozen whole blood, isolated PBMCs, or DNA extracted from either of those sample types. The immunoSEQ Assay, a bias-controlled multiplex PCR, was used to amplify TCRbeta CDR3 regions from genomic DNA. Per the authors' processing: Within the assay, amplification of reference gene primers was used to estimate how many nucleated cells each sample contained. To quantify the absolute abundance of each unique TCRbeta CDR3 rearrangement, sequence reads were collapsed and filtered. For each sample, productive Simpson clonality was calculated as the square root of Simpson's diversity index over productive rearrangements. TCRdb obtained this table from immuneACCESS and retained in-frame rearrangements with V and J assigned. These tables miss some clones; where compared with another copy, unresolved V genes account for less than half of the shortfall, and the remainder is unexplained. V, J and clone size reflect that table, while D and trimming were determined from the DNA. The sample table holds approximately 500,000 clones, of which 70% to 90% were seen once. Of the sample, roughly 8% falls within the top ten clones.

Per the germline V gene, MGHRA is the CDR1 and YSYEKL is the CDR2. The CDR3, from cysteine to phenylalanine, totals 17 residues. Only the CDR3 part of the read is kept: 51 bases, read in frame from the first base. V is pared back by 0 bases and J by 0 bases, with 12 bases lying between the germline termini. Sequenced material: peripheral blood. The V and J segments used are TRBV4-1 and TRBJ1-3; the D gene lacks a confident call. This receptor was obtained from a woman in her forties or fifties with COVID-19, enrolled during active disease. DNA sequence: TGCGCCAGCAGCCAAGAAGGCGGCCTATCCTCTGGAAACACCATATATTTT. Translated, it gives CASSQEGGLSSGNTIYF.